A selection of T cell receptor beta chains follows, all from one sample in a study of metastatic and nonmetastatic thyroid tumors. TCRdb re-processed the PCR reads through MiXCR. The sample consists of around 20,000 clones, about 14% of them appearing once. The sample was blood. The source of these receptors is a female donor with papillary thyroid cancer or a benign thyroid nodule (not recorded which). Some clones in this sample may be carry-over from other donors' samples. Both conserved end residues are part of each CDR3. The order of the fields is J gene, clone size, V gene, D gene, CDR3 DNA, CDR3 protein. A D gene is named only where the DNA matches it firmly. A clone size is listed for some rows: how often the clone was seen (once, few, many), or a class if it is expanded.

j_gene: TRBJ1-4; abundance: many; v_gene: TRBV2; d_gene: TRBD1; CDR3nt: TGTGCCAGCAGTGACGGGACAGCCCGTCCAGATGAAAAACTGTTTTTT; CDR3aa: CASSDGTARPDEKLFF
j_gene: TRBJ2-6; abundance: .; v_gene: TRBV4-3; d_gene: TRBD1; CDR3nt: TGCGCCAGCAGCCAAGGGGGGGTACCGGGGACAGGAGGCTCTGGGGCCAACGTCCTGACTTTC; CDR3aa: CASSQGGVPGTGGSGANVLTF
j_gene: TRBJ1-1; abundance: many; v_gene: TRBV5-1; d_gene: TRBD1; CDR3nt: TGCGCCAGCAGCTTGGTGGGGACAGGGACCACTGAAGCTTTCTTT; CDR3aa: CASSLVGTGTTEAFF
j_gene: TRBJ2-6; abundance: many; v_gene: TRBV6-5; d_gene: .; CDR3nt: TGTGCCAGCAGTTACCGGGGACGCGACCTCTTCTCTGGGGCCAACGTCCTGACTTTC; CDR3aa: CASSYRGRDLFSGANVLTF
j_gene: TRBJ1-5; abundance: many; v_gene: TRBV4-3; d_gene: .; CDR3nt: TGCGCCAGCAGCCATGGGGGGGGGAGCAATCAGCCCCAGCATTTT; CDR3aa: CASSHGGGSNQPQHF
j_gene: TRBJ2-3; abundance: many; v_gene: TRBV7-3; d_gene: TRBD1; CDR3nt: TGTGCCAGCAGCTGGGACAGAACAGATACGCAGTATTTT; CDR3aa: CASSWDRTDTQYF
j_gene: TRBJ1-4; abundance: many; v_gene: TRBV5-1; d_gene: .; CDR3nt: TGCGCCAGCAGCTCAGAACTTTATAATGAAAAACTGTTTTTT; CDR3aa: CASSSELYNEKLFF
j_gene: TRBJ2-7; abundance: medium-sized; v_gene: TRBV20-1; d_gene: TRBD2; CDR3nt: TGCAGTGCCCCGGGACTAGCGGGAGGTCCGTCCTACGAGCAGTACTTC; CDR3aa: CSAPGLAGGPSYEQYF
j_gene: TRBJ1-1; abundance: many; v_gene: TRBV20-1; d_gene: TRBD1; CDR3nt: TGCAGTGCTAGAGAGGCCAGGGGGCGCAAAGAAGCTTTCTTT; CDR3aa: CSAREARGRKEAFF
j_gene: TRBJ2-5; abundance: .; v_gene: TRBV11-1; d_gene: .; CDR3nt: TGTTCCAGCAGCTTGAGTGTCCGCCAAGAGACCCAGTACTTC; CDR3aa: CSSSLSVRQETQYF
j_gene: TRBJ2-2; abundance: .; v_gene: TRBV7-8; d_gene: .; CDR3nt: TGTGCCAGCAGCCCCCAAAGACTAGTACCCGGGGAGCTGTTTTTT; CDR3aa: CASSPQRLVPGELFF
j_gene: TRBJ2-3; abundance: many; v_gene: TRBV29-1; d_gene: .; CDR3nt: TGCAGCGTGCAAGAGATCGGGCTGGGAGATACGCAGTATTTT; CDR3aa: CSVQEIGLGDTQYF
j_gene: TRBJ2-1; abundance: many; v_gene: TRBV30; d_gene: .; CDR3nt: TGTGCCTGGGGCGCAAATGAGCAGTTCTTC; CDR3aa: CAWGANEQFF
j_gene: TRBJ2-5; abundance: .; v_gene: TRBV4-2; d_gene: .; CDR3nt: TGTGCCAGCAGCCAAGATCAGGGGGCGGGAGTTGACCAAGAGACCCAGTACTTC; CDR3aa: CASSQDQGAGVDQETQYF
j_gene: TRBJ1-2; abundance: .; v_gene: TRBV9; d_gene: TRBD1; CDR3nt: TGTGCCAGCAGCCCCTCGACAGGGATAGGCGGCTACACCTTC; CDR3aa: CASSPSTGIGGYTF
j_gene: TRBJ1-6; abundance: medium-sized; v_gene: TRBV6-1; d_gene: .; CDR3nt: TGTGCCAGCAGTGAACCCAGGGATCATTCACCCCTCCACTTT; CDR3aa: CASSEPRDHSPLHF
j_gene: TRBJ2-4; abundance: many; v_gene: TRBV29-1; d_gene: .; CDR3nt: TGCAGCGTTGAGGGGCAGGGCGGAAACATTCAGTACTTC; CDR3aa: CSVEGQGGNIQYF